A selection of T cell receptor beta chains follows, all from one sample in a study of radiation and T cells in renal cell carcinoma. Method: immunoSEQ multiplex PCR; TCRdb's copy keeps in-frame clones and lacks some. Among about 140,000 clones listed, over 80% were seen once. Sequencing used blood, obtained from a patient whose treatment included radiotherapy and nephrectomy. The receptors were gathered from a woman between 50 and 59 years old with renal cell carcinoma. CDR3s include the opening cysteine and the closing phenylalanine or tryptophan. A D gene is named only where the DNA matches it firmly. Rows give clone size only sometimes, using once, few, many, or a class for an expanded clone.

V | D | size | CDR3
TRBV5-1 | . | . | CASSLEGSGEKLFF
TRBV4-1 | . | . | CASSQVYSNQPQHF
TRBV4-3 | . | . | CASSQVRVGTNEKLFF
TRBV9 | . | . | CASSGPSYEQYF
TRBV25-1 | TRBD1 | once | CASSEETGYGPQHF
TRBV9 | . | . | CASSVGPESEQPQHF
TRBV28 | TRBD1 | . | CASRSGTANEKLFF
TRBV4-3 | . | . | CASSQAQGRAMNTEAFF
TRBV7-9 | . | . | CASGGDEQFF
TRBV27 | . | . | CASSRRNILAYEQYF
TRBV14 | . | . | CASSQGQGGETQYF
TRBV29-1 | . | . | CSVERWGAETQYF
TRBV9 | TRBD2 | once | CASSVGLAGVVTGELFF
TRBV5-4 | . | . | CASSLASPNTGELFF
TRBV28 | . | once | CASSGGPQPQHF
TRBV10-3 | . | . | CALAQGLENGYTF
TRBV5-6 | . | . | CASSTGGSSYEQYF